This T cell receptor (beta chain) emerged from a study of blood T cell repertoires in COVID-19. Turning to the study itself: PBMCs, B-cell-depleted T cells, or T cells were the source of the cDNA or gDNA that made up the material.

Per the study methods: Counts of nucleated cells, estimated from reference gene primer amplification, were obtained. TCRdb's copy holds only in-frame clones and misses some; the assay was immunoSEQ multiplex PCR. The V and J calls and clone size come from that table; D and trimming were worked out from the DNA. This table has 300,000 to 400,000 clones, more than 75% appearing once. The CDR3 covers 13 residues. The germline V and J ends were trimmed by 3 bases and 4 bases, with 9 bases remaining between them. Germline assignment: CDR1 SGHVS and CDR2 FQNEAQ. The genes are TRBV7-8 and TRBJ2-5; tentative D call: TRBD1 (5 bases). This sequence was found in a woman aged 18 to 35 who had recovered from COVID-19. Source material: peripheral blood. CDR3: CASSFSQGETQYF. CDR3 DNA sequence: TGTGCCAGCAGCTTTTCCCAGGGAGAGACCCAGTACTTC.